Listed below are T cell receptor beta chains from one sample, sequenced in a study of Graves' ophthalmopathy and Graves' hyperthyroidism. TCRdb redid the calling of the multiplex PCR reads with MiXCR, one entry per CDR3 protein. The data hold approximately 640,000 distinct CDR3 sequences, with roughly 39% observed a single time. The sample taken for sequencing was peripheral blood. These receptors were collected from an adult man with Graves' ophthalmopathy. The CDR3 runs from the conserved cysteine through the conserved F or W. D genes are given only for firm matches. Some rows mark clone size as missing; the rest say once, few, many or name a class of expanded clone.

j_call cdr3_length v_call d_call clone_size cdr3_nt cdr3_aa
TRBJ2-7 11 TRBV27 . many TGTGCCAGCAGGACGACCTACGAGCAGTACTTC CASRTTYEQYF
TRBJ1-2 19 TRBV29-1 TRBD1 many TGCAGCGTTGAAGATCTAGAAGGGACAGGGGGCTATCTTAACTATGGCTACACCTTC CSVEDLEGTGGYLNYGYTF
TRBJ1-6 13 TRBV29-1 . once TGCAGCGACGGACCCTCCTATAATTCACCCCTCCACTTT CSDGPSYNSPLHF
TRBJ1-2 15 TRBV7-9 . many TGTGCCAGCAGCCCGACGACGACAGCAAACTATGGCTACACCTTC CASSPTTTANYGYTF
TRBJ2-5 17 TRBV29-1 TRBD1 . TGCAGCGTGGTTGGACAGGGATCGGCCTTTTCTGGGAAGACCCAGTACTTC CSVVGQGSAFSGKTQYF
TRBJ1-2 15 TRBV7-9 TRBD1 . TGTGCCAGCAGTACAGGGGGCGTCGTTTGGGATGGCTACACCTTC CASSTGGVVWDGYTF
TRBJ1-4 13 TRBV6-5 . few TGTGCCAGCAGCAGGGAAACTAATGAAAAACTGTTTTTT CASSRETNEKLFF
TRBJ1-5 14 TRBV20-1 . . TGCAGTGCTAGAGTCGGGAATAGCAATCAGCCCCAGCATTTT CSARVGNSNQPQHF
TRBJ2-7 15 TRBV4-3 . few TGCGCCAGCAGCCTAAGCCGGGCAAGCTCCTACGAGCAGTACTTC CASSLSRASSYEQYF
TRBJ2-2 17 TRBV19 TRBD1 . TGTGCCAGTAGTTCGGGGGACAGGGGGCTAGGCACCGGGGAGCTGTTTTTT CASSSGDRGLGTGELFF
TRBJ2-3 14 TRBV20-1 TRBD2 . TGCAGTGCTAGTAACGGGAGGGCGTCAGATACGCAGTATTTT CSASNGRASDTQYF
TRBJ1-4 17 TRBV7-2 . . TGTGCCAGCAGCTTAGCCCGGATTGGGGGAACTAATGAAAAACTGTTTTTT CASSLARIGGTNEKLFF
TRBJ1-2 13 TRBV20-1 . . TGCAGTGCTAGAGATCCGGGGGCGTCTGGCTACACCTTC CSARDPGASGYTF
TRBJ2-7 16 TRBV10-3 TRBD1 . TGTGCCAGCAGTTACGGACAGGGGGCGCCTTCCTACGAGCAGTACTTC CASSYGQGAPSYEQYF
TRBJ2-7 15 TRBV6-2/TRBV6-3 . few TGTGCCAGCAGTGCATTAAAGAATAGCCCCTACGAGCAGTACTTC CASSALKNSPYEQYF